The clone carrying this T cell receptor (beta chain) has a handful of counts. Its antigen is not known. Profiling relied on immunoSEQ multiplex PCR, and the TCRdb table lists in-frame clones only, not all of them. The table has fewer than 25,000 clones, approximately 44% seen once. Germline-derived CDR1 and CDR2 are MNHNY and SVGAGI (reference sequence). Trimming cost V 6 bases and J 5 bases; bases outside gene matches: 9. The CDR3 consists of 15 residues. This sample stems from a study of siplizumab effects on memory and regulatory T cells. The cells of the mixed lymphocyte reaction underwent an approximately six-day coculture at 37°C.

Sequences were obtained from CFSE-low (dividing) CD4+ T cells sorted from an allogeneic mixed lymphocyte reaction. This receptor was taken from a human donor in good health; the cells came from an allogeneic mixed lymphocyte reaction. Some clones in this sample may be carry-over from other donors' samples. This chain connects TRBV6-6 to TRBJ2-5, with 10 nucleotides matching TRBD1. CDR3 sequence (DNA): TGTGCCAGCAGCGCCCGGGACAGGGGTACTGAGACCCAGTACTTC. Amino acids: CASSARDRGTETQYF.